Listed below are T cell receptor beta chains from one sample, sequenced in a study of T cells in Graves' hyperthyroidism and ophthalmopathy. Each CDR3 protein is one row after TCRdb ran MiXCR on the multiplex PCR reads. Of hundreds of thousands of distinct CDR3 sequences listed, roughly an eighth are singletons. The sample was blood. The receptors were gathered from a woman aged 18-29 years with Graves' hyperthyroidism. CDR3s include the opening cysteine and the closing phenylalanine or tryptophan. A D gene is named only where the DNA matches it firmly. Clone size is stated in some rows and not others, as once, few, many or a class when expanded.

CDR3 length: 14; V gene: TRBV19; D gene: .; clone size: .; J gene: TRBJ2-5; CDR3 DNA: TGTGCCAGTACGGCCCTTTGGGGTAGCGAGACCCAGTACTTC; CDR3 protein: CASTALWGSETQYF
CDR3 length: 14; V gene: TRBV5-6; D gene: .; clone size: .; J gene: TRBJ1-4; CDR3 DNA: TGTGCCAGCCAAAATGGGCAGATTAATGAAAAACTGTTTTTT; CDR3 protein: CASQNGQINEKLFF
CDR3 length: 16; V gene: TRBV7-2; D gene: TRBD1; clone size: many; J gene: TRBJ2-7; CDR3 DNA: TGTGCCAGCAGCCACGGACAGGGGAGGTTGGTACACGAGCAGTACTTC; CDR3 protein: CASSHGQGRLVHEQYF
CDR3 length: 15; V gene: TRBV6-1; D gene: .; clone size: many; J gene: TRBJ2-5; CDR3 DNA: TGTGCCAGCAGTTCCAACGGACAAGGCCAAGAGACCCAGTACTTC; CDR3 protein: CASSSNGQGQETQYF
CDR3 length: 17; V gene: TRBV28; D gene: .; clone size: many; J gene: TRBJ1-1; CDR3 DNA: TGTGCCAGCAACGTTGTCAATAGAGGGGTAAGGAACACTGAAGCTTTCTTT; CDR3 protein: CASNVVNRGVRNTEAFF
CDR3 length: 14; V gene: TRBV28; D gene: .; clone size: many; J gene: TRBJ2-7; CDR3 DNA: TGTGCCAGCACTCTGGGACACTCCACCTACGAGCAGTACTTC; CDR3 protein: CASTLGHSTYEQYF
CDR3 length: 14; V gene: TRBV28; D gene: .; clone size: many; J gene: TRBJ1-1; CDR3 DNA: TGTGCCAGCAGTTTCGACACTTCGAACACTGAAGCTTTCTTT; CDR3 protein: CASSFDTSNTEAFF
CDR3 length: 17; V gene: TRBV28; D gene: TRBD1; clone size: few; J gene: TRBJ1-6; CDR3 DNA: TGTGCCAGCAGTTCGAAAGGGACAGGGGACCTTAATTCACCCCTCCACTTT; CDR3 protein: CASSSKGTGDLNSPLHF
CDR3 length: 13; V gene: TRBV12-3/TRBV12-4; D gene: .; clone size: many; J gene: TRBJ2-7; CDR3 DNA: TGTGCCAGCAGCCGCCGGGACGGCTACGAGCAGTACTTC; CDR3 protein: CASSRRDGYEQYF
CDR3 length: 17; V gene: TRBV4-1; D gene: TRBD2; clone size: .; J gene: TRBJ2-2; CDR3 DNA: TGCGCCAGCAGCCAAGAACTCGCTAGCGGGAGAACCGGGGAGCTGTTTTTT; CDR3 protein: CASSQELASGRTGELFF
CDR3 length: 11; V gene: TRBV13; D gene: .; clone size: few; J gene: TRBJ2-7; CDR3 DNA: TGTGCCAGCGGAAAACCAGGGGAGCAGTACTTC; CDR3 protein: CASGKPGEQYF
CDR3 length: 13; V gene: TRBV14; D gene: TRBD1; clone size: many; J gene: TRBJ1-4; CDR3 DNA: TGTGCCAGCAGTTGGACAGGCGGGGAAAAACTGTTTTTT; CDR3 protein: CASSWTGGEKLFF
CDR3 length: 15; V gene: TRBV5-1; D gene: TRBD1; clone size: many; J gene: TRBJ1-2; CDR3 DNA: TGCGCCAGCAGCTTGTATACAGGGGTGGACTATGGCTACACCTTC; CDR3 protein: CASSLYTGVDYGYTF
CDR3 length: 15; V gene: TRBV12-3/TRBV12-4; D gene: .; clone size: many; J gene: TRBJ1-4; CDR3 DNA: TGTGCCAGCAGTTCTATCGGGCTCGGTAATGAAAAACTGTTTTTT; CDR3 protein: CASSSIGLGNEKLFF
CDR3 length: 18; V gene: TRBV7-6; D gene: TRBD1; clone size: few; J gene: TRBJ2-1; CDR3 DNA: TGTGCCAGCAGCTTGGAAATTCCCGGGACAGGGGCGGGTAATGAGCAGTTCTTC; CDR3 protein: CASSLEIPGTGAGNEQFF